This T cell receptor (beta chain) was recovered during a study of blood T cell repertoires in COVID-19. The overall study: Whether acute or convalescent, the COVID-19 samples came from the United States, Italy and Spain.

Sequencing was performed with immunoSEQ multiplex PCR; in TCRdb, only in-frame clones are kept and a portion is missing. The table includes approximately 300,000 clones, 80% to 95% detected once. For recovered donors of Cohort 3, there were two negative PCRs, clearance, or symptom resolution. The sequenced material came from PBMCs or T cells enriched from blood (not recorded which). The TCR originated in a woman aged 30 to 39 who had recovered from COVID-19.

CDR3 nucleotide sequence: TGCGCCAGCAGCTTGTCGACAGGCGGCACTGAAGCTTTCTTT. Protein sequence: CASSLSTGGTEAFF. V gene TRBV5-1 combines with J gene TRBJ1-1; tentative D call: TRBD1 (6 bases). Trimming took 1 base from V and 4 from J, leaving 11 bases between them. CDR1 and CDR2 (germline): SGHRS, YFSETQ. The CDR3 totals 14 residues. Looking up the rest from reference TRBV5-1 and TRBJ1-1 gives the full variable domain: KAGVTQTPRYLIKTRGQQVTLSCSPISGHRSVSWYQQTPGQGLQFLFEYFSETQRNKGNFPGRFSGRQFSNSRSEMNVSTLELGDSALYLCASSLSTGGTEAFFGQGTRLTVV.